This T cell receptor (beta chain) is drawn from a study of cytomegalovirus exposure and HLA in healthy donors. CDR1 is SNHLY, CDR2 FYNNEI, per germline. V was clipped by 11 bases and J by 5 bases; unmatched bases: 6. The CDR3 has 11 residues. Study results and caveats: The authors enumerated 180 or so TCR beta chains as linked to cytomegalovirus. Earlier analysis yielded a pattern in which most TCR beta V segments were productive about 90% or about 30% of the time.

Note on this clone: What it binds is unknown.

PCR was performed using 60 Vbeta and 13 Jbeta primers. The protocol was immunoSEQ multiplex PCR, while the TCRdb copy is restricted to in-frame clones and leaves out a portion. This repertoire shows approximately 120,000 clones, 65% to 80% found once; its top ten account for 9.5% to 15%. This chain joins TRBV2 and TRBJ2-7; TRBD2 matches 7 bases. This TCR was recovered from a woman in her thirties or forties in good health and CMV-seropositive. Sequenced material: PBMCs. CDR3 region: CAGVREDEQYF. CDR3 coding DNA: TGTGCCGGCGTCCGGGAGGACGAGCAGTACTTC.